This section outlines one T cell receptor beta chain sequence together with its context. The germline CDR1 and CDR2 sequences are SEHNR and FQNEAQ (reference sequence). The trim removed 5 bases at V and 7 bases at J, leaving 9 bases unmatched. The CDR3 sequence is 15 residues long. This specimen belongs to a study of blood T cell repertoires in COVID-19. The overall study: In each case, the material was cDNA or gDNA derived from T cells, B-cell-depleted T cells, or PBMCs.

Produced via immunoSEQ multiplex PCR; TCRdb's table is partial and in-frame only. The sample lists about 10,000 clones, 80% to 90% occurring once. The J gene is TRBJ1-4, the V gene TRBV7-9, with TRBD1 matching 8 bases. This receptor was taken from a human donor in a cohort sampled during active COVID-19. The source material was peripheral blood. CDR3 region: CASSPRTGYREKLFF. CDR3 sequence (DNA): TGTGCCAGCAGCCCTAGGACAGGGTATCGTGAAAAACTGTTTTTT.